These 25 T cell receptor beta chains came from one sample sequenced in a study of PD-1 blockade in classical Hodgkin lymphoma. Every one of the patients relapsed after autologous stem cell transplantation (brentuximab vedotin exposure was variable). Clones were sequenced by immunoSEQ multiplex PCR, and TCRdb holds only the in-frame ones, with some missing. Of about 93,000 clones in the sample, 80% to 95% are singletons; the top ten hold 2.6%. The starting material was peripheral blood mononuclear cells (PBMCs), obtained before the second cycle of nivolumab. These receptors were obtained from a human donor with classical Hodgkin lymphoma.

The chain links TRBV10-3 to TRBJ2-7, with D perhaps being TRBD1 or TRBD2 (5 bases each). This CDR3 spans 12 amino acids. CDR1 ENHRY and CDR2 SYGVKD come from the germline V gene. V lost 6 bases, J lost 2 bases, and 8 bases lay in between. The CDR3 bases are TGTGCCATCAGGGGGGAACCCTACGAGCAGTACTTC. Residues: CAIRGEPYEQYF.

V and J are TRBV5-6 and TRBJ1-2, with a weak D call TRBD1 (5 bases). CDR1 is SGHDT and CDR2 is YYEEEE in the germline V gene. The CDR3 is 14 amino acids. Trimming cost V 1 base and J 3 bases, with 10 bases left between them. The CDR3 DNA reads TGTGCCAGCAGCTTGTGGGGGGGTGACTATGGCTACACCTTC. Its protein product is CASSLWGGDYGYTF. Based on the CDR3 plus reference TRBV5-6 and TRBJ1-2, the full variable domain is DAGVTQSPTHLIKTRGQQVTLRCSPKSGHDTVSWYQQALGQGPQFIFQYYEEEERQRGNFPDRFSGHQFPNYSSELNVNALLLGDSALYLCASSLWGGDYGYTFGSGTRLTVV.

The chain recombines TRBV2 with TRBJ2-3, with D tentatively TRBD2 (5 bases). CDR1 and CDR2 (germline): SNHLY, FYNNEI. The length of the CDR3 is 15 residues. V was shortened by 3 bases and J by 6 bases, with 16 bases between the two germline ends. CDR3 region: CASSDSRAAPDTQYF. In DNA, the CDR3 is TGTGCCAGCAGTGATTCGAGAGCGGCCCCGGATACGCAGTATTTT.

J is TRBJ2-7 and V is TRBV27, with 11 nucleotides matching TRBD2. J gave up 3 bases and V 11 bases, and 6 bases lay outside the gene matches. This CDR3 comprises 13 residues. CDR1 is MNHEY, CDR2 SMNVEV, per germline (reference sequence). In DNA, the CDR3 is TGTGCCGCCGGACTAGCGGGTTTCTACGAGCAGTACTTC. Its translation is CAAGLAGFYEQYF.

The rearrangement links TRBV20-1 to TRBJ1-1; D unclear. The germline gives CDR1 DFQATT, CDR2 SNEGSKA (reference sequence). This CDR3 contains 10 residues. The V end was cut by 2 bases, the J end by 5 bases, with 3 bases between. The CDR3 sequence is CSARSTEAFF. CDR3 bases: TGCAGTGCTAGAAGTACTGAAGCTTTCTTT.

In DNA, the CDR3 is TGTGCCAGCAGCGAGCTGGACAGGGAGGATTACACCTTC. It yields the protein CASSELDREDYTF. The V gene is TRBV11-2, the J gene TRBJ1-2; 8 bases line up with TRBD1. The CDR3 covers 13 residues. The J segment lost 11 bases and the V segment lost 5 bases, leaving 10 bases of the junction unmatched. The germline gives CDR1 SGHAT, CDR2 FQNNGV.

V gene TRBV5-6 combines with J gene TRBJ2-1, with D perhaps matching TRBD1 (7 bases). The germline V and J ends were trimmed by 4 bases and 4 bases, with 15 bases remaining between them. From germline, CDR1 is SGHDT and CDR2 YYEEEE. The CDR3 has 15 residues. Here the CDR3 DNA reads TGTGCCAGCAGCCTACAGGGGAGGCGGTACAATGAGCAGTTCTTC. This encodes CASSLQGRRYNEQFF. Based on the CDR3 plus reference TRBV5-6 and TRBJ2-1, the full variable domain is DAGVTQSPTHLIKTRGQQVTLRCSPKSGHDTVSWYQQALGQGPQFIFQYYEEEERQRGNFPDRFSGHQFPNYSSELNVNALLLGDSALYLCASSLQGRRYNEQFFGPGTRLTVL.

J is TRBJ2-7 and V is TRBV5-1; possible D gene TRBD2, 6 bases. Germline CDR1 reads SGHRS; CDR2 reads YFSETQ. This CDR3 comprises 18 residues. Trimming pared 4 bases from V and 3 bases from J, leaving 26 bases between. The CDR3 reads CASSDMGLTRLRGYEQYF. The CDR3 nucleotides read TGCGCCAGCAGCGACATGGGACTTACCAGGTTGCGGGGCTACGAGCAGTACTTC.

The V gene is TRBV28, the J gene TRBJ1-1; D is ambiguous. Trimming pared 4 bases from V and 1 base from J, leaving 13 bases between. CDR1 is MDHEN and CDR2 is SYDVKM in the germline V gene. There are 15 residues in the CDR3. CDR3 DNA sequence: TGTGCCAGCAGTTACCAGTGGCGCGGGAACACTGAAGCTTTCTTT. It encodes CASSYQWRGNTEAFF.

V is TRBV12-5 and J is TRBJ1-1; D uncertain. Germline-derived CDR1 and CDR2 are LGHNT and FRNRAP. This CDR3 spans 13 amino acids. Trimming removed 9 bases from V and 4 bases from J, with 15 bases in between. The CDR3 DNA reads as TGTGCTAGCTGGCCCCCCGCGGCCACTGAAGCTTTCTTT. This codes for CASWPPAATEAFF.

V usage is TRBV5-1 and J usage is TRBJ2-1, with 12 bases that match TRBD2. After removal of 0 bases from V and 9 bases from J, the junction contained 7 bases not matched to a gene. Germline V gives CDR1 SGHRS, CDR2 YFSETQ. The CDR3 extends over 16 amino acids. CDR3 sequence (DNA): TGCGCCAGCAGCTTGGACCTGGGACTAGCGGGTACTGAGCAGTTCTTC. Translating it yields CASSLDLGLAGTEQFF.

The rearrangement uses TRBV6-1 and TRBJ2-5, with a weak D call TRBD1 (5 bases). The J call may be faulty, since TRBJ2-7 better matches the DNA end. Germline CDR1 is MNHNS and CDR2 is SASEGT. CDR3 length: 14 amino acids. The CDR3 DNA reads TGTGCCATCTCCCCAACGAAGACAGTCTACGAGCAGTACTTC. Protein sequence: CAISPTKTVYEQYF.

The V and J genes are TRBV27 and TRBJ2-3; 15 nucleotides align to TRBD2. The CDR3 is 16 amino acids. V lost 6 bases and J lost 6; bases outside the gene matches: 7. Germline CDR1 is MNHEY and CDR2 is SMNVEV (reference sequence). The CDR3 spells CASSRPGLAGGDTQYF. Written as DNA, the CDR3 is TGTGCCAGCAGCCGACCGGGACTAGCGGGAGGCGATACGCAGTATTTT.

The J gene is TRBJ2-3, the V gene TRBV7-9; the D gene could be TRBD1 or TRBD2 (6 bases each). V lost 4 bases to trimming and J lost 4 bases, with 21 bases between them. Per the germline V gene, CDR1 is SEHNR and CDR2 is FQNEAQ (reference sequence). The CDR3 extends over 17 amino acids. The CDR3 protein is CASSYLGGGSPPDTQYF. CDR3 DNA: TGTGCCAGCAGCTACCTTGGAGGGGGGAGTCCCCCAGATACGCAGTATTTT.

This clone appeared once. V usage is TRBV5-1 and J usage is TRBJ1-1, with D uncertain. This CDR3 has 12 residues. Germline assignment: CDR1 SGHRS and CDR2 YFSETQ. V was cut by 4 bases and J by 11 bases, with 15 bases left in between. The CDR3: CASSPAGERAFF. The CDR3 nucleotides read TGCGCCAGCAGCCCAGCCGGAGAGCGGGCTTTCTTT.

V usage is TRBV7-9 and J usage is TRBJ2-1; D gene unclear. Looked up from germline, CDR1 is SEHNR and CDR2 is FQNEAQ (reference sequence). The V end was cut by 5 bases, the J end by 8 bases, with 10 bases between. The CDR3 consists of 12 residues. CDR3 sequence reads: CASSLLGDEQFF. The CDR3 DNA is TGTGCCAGCAGCCTTCTCGGAGATGAGCAGTTCTTC.

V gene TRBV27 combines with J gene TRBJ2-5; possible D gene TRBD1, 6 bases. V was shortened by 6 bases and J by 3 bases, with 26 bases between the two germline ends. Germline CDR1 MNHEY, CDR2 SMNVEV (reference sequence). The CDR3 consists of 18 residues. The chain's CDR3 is CASSGSRGGSEPKETQYF. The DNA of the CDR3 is TGTGCCAGCAGCGGTAGCAGGGGCGGTTCTGAGCCTAAAGAGACCCAGTACTTC.

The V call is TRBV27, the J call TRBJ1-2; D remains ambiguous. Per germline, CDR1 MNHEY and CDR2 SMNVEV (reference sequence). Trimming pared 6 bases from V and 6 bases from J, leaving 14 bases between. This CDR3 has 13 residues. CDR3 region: CASRPIGLNGYTF. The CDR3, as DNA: TGTGCCAGCAGGCCGATAGGGCTGAATGGCTACACCTTC.

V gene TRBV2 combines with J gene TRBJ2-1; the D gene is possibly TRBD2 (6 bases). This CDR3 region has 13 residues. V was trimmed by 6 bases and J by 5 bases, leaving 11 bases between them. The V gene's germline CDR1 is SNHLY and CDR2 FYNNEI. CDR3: CASRRLVNNEQFF. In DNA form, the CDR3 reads TGTGCCAGCAGAAGACTAGTTAACAATGAGCAGTTCTTC.

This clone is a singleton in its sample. In DNA, the CDR3 is TGTGCCAGCAGCTTAGTGGGGGACAGCCCCTATGGCTACACCTTC. Residues: CASSLVGDSPYGYTF. The V and J genes are TRBV7-2 and TRBJ1-2; 7 bases match TRBD1. The V segment lost 1 base and the J segment 4 bases; nucleotides outside the gene matches: 6. The CDR3 has 15 residues. Germline assignment: CDR1 SGHTA and CDR2 FQGNSA.

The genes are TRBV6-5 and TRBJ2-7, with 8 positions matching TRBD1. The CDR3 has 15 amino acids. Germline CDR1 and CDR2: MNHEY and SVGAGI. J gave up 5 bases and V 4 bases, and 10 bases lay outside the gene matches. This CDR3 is CASSSGQGPFNEQYF. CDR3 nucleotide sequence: TGTGCCAGCAGTTCCGGACAGGGCCCATTCAACGAGCAGTACTTC.

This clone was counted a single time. The CDR3 region has the DNA TGCGCCAGCAGCTGGACAGGGAGGGACACTGAAGCTTTCTTT. This sequence encodes CASSWTGRDTEAFF. J is TRBJ1-1 and V is TRBV5-1, with 8 bases aligning to TRBD1. The length of the CDR3 is 14 residues. After removal of 3 bases from V and 3 bases from J, the junction contained 4 bases not matched to a gene. CDR1 and CDR2 from the germline V gene are SGHRS and YFSETQ. Drawing the rest from reference TRBV5-1 and TRBJ1-1, the complete variable domain is KAGVTQTPRYLIKTRGQQVTLSCSPISGHRSVSWYQQTPGQGLQFLFEYFSETQRNKGNFPGRFSGRQFSNSRSEMNVSTLELGDSALYLCASSWTGRDTEAFFGQGTRLTVV.

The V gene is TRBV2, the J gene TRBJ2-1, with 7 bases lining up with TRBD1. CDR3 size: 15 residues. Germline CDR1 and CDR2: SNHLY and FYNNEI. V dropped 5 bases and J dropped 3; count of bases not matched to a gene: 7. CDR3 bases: TGTGCCAGCAGTTTAGACAGGGAAATCTACAATGAGCAGTTCTTC. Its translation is CASSLDREIYNEQFF.

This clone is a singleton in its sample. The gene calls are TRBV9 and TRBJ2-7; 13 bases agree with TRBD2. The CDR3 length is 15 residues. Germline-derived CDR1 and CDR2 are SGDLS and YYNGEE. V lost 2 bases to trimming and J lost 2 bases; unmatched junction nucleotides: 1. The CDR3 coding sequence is TGTGCCAGCAGCGTTGGGACTAGCGGGACCTACGAGCAGTACTTC. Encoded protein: CASSVGTSGTYEQYF.

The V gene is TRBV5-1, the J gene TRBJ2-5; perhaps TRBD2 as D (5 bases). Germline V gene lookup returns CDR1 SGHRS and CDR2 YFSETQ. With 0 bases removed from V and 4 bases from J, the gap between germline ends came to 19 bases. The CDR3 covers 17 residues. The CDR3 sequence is CASSLGLQKVVGETQYF. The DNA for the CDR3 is TGCGCCAGCAGCTTGGGACTACAAAAGGTCGTGGGAGAGACCCAGTACTTC.